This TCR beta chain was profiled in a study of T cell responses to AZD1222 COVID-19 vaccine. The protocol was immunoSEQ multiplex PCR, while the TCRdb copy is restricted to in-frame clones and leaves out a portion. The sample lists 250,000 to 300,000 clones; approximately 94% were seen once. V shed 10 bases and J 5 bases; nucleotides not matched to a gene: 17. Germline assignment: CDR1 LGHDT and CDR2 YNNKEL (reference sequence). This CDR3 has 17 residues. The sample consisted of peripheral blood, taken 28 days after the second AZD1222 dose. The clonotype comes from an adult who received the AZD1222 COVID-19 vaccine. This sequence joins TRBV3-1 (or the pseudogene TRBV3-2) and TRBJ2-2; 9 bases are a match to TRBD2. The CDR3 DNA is TGTGCCACGAGCAGAGGCAGCGGGGGGCCCGGAACCGGGGAGCTGTTTTTT. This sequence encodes CATSRGSGGPGTGELFF.